This T cell receptor beta chain was observed in a study of T cell changes during pregnancy in multiple sclerosis. The CDR3 totals 15 residues. CDR1 SGHAT and CDR2 FQNNGV come from the germline V gene. V shed 4 bases and J shed 2 bases, with 12 bases lying between them. Sequenced by immunoSEQ multiplex PCR; TCRdb stores in-frame clones only, minus some. This sample carries about 83,000 clones, roughly 96% of them seen once, and the ten largest clones take over 0.95%. V is TRBV11-2 and J is TRBJ1-3, with D maybe TRBD1 (6 bases). The origin of this receptor is a female donor with multiple sclerosis, enrolled in a pregnancy study. This sample comprised peripheral blood, obtained in the second trimester of pregnancy. CDR3 sequence: CASSSTGQAGNTIYF. The DNA of the CDR3 is TGTGCCAGCAGCTCGACGGGACAAGCTGGAAACACCATATATTTT.